Given below is one TCR beta chain in context. Its antigen is not identified. All TRB cDNA libraries came from 5' RACE performed with UMI labels. After re-calling the 5' RACE reads, TCRdb lists one entry per CDR3 protein, DNA absent. Reported are 130,000 to 150,000 distinct CDR3 sequences; the ten largest clones contain under 0.35%. Germline assignment: CDR1 SGHTA and CDR2 FQGNSA. The CDR3 runs to 15 residues. This sample is drawn from a study of CXCR3-negative and CXCR3-positive naive CD8 T cells. Study-wide results and caveats: Naive cells with CXCR3 showed TRB CDR3s that were more hydrophobic than those in CXCR3-negative naive cells. TRBV-TRBJ usage was alike in naive CXCR3-negative and CXCR3-positive cells but differed in memory cells.

Sequenced: naive CXCR3+ CD8+ T cells from blood. As to subset: CD45RO-CCR7+CD27+CD95- naive CD8+ T cells expressing CXCR3 (TNR3+). This chain links TRBV7-2 with TRBJ2-7; TCRdb selects TRBD2, and the lack of DNA leaves this call unchecked. The TCR comes from a human donor in good health. Some clones in this sample may be carry-over from other donors' samples. The CDR3 spells CASSESGGPSYEQYF.